This T cell receptor beta chain was retrieved from a study of graft-versus-host responses after intestinal transplantation. At the level of the study: Uniformly, recipients were administered anti-thymocyte globulin induction with subsequent tacrolimus and steroids for around 3 years. General observations from the study: Researchers found peak circulating GvH clone levels linked to early post-transplant HvG declines.

The method was immunoSEQ multiplex PCR; TCRdb's version includes in-frame clones alone and lacks a portion of them. The sample consists of 70,000 or so clones, roughly 84% of them appearing once. Germline V gene data show CDR1 as SEHNR and CDR2 as FQNEAQ (reference sequence). Trimming cost V 3 bases and J 4 bases; bases outside gene matches: 8. The CDR3 covers 15 residues. Points on this clone: What it recognizes is unknown.

This clonotype was obtained from a human donor who was the organ donor for an intestinal transplant. The material was unstimulated CD4+ T cells sorted from spleen or lymph node cells, obtained before transplant. V is TRBV7-9 and J is TRBJ1-2, with TRBD1 matching over 7 bases. CDR3 sequence (DNA): TGTGCCAGCAGCTTCACAGGGGACGTTCGCTATGGCTACACCTTC. Translation gives CASSFTGDVRYGYTF.